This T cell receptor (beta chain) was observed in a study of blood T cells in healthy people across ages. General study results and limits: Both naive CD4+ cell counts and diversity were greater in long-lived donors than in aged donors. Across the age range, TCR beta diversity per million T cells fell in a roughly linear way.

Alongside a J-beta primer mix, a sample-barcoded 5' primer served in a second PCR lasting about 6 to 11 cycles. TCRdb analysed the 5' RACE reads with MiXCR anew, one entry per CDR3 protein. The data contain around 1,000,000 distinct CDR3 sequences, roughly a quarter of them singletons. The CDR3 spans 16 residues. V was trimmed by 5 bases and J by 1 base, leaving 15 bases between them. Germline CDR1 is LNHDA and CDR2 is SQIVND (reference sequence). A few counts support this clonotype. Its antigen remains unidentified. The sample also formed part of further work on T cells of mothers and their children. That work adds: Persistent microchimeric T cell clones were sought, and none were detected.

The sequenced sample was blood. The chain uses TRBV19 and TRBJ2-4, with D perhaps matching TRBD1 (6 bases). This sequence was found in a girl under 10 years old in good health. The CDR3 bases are TGTGCCAGTAGTCCATCAAAGGGGGTGGCCAAAAACATTCAGTACTTC. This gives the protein CASSPSKGVAKNIQYF.